The 17 T cell receptor beta chains listed next were all sequenced from one sample in a study of blood T cell repertoires in COVID-19. Assay used: immunoSEQ multiplex PCR; TCRdb lists only in-frame clones, some missing. Seen here are 200,000 to 250,000 clones, approximately 83% observed once, and the top ten hold roughly 5%. The sequenced sample consisted of peripheral blood. Receptor source: a human donor in a cohort sampled during active COVID-19.

CDR3 sequence: CASSRLVGDTQYF. The CDR3 DNA reads TGTGCCAGCAGTCGACTAGTGGGGGATACGCAGTATTTT. The chain combines TRBV7-3 with TRBJ2-3, with a possible D match to TRBD2 (6 bases). CDR1 is SGHTA, CDR2 FQGTGA, per germline. Trimming took off 6 bases at V and 6 bases at J, with 13 bases between the two ends. This CDR3 contains 13 residues.

This chain connects TRBV28 to TRBJ1-2, with D tentatively TRBD1 (5 bases). The CDR3 runs 16 residues. Germline V gene sequence: CDR1 MDHEN, CDR2 SYDVKM. The V and J ends lost 7 bases and 3 bases respectively, with 21 bases between them. The CDR3 nucleotides are TGTGCCAGCACCCCTTCTTTAGCCTTAGGGGACTATGGCTACACCTTC. Protein product: CASTPSLALGDYGYTF.

The chain couples TRBV29-1 to TRBJ1-2; 8 bases are shared with TRBD1. This CDR3 comprises 14 residues. Germline V lookup: CDR1 SQVTM, CDR2 ANQGSEA. The junction had 16 bases not matched to a gene; V was cut back by 6 bases and J by 10 bases. In DNA form, the CDR3 reads TGCAGCGTGGGCTTAACGAGACAGGGGAGGGACTACACCTTC. This gives the protein CSVGLTRQGRDYTF.

The chain recombines TRBV21-1 with TRBJ2-1; the DNA was not compared with TRBD1, the D call given in the table. TRBV21-1 is designated a pseudogene. The CDR3 covers 16 residues. The CDR3 coding sequence is TGTGCCAGCGTCAAGCAGGAGGGACAGGGGAGGGGTGAGCAGTTCTTC. It translates to CASVKQEGQGRGEQFF.

This clone was seen a single time. This rearrangement joins TRBV6-5 to TRBJ1-2; a weak D match, TRBD1 (6 bases). The CDR3 consists of 14 residues. CDR1 and CDR2 (germline): MNHEY, SVGAGI. Trimming took off 4 bases at V and 8 bases at J, with 17 bases between the two ends. CDR3 DNA: TGTGCCAGCAGTTTGGACGGCAGGGGAAGAGGCTACACCTTC. Its translation is CASSLDGRGRGYTF.

This clone appeared a single time. This chain joins TRBV10-1 and TRBJ2-5, with D possibly being TRBD1 (6 bases). V was shortened by 6 bases and J by 1 base, with 9 bases between the two germline ends. Germline values: CDR1 WNHNN, CDR2 SYGVQD (reference sequence). This CDR3 is 13 amino acids long. CDR3 nucleotides: TGCGCCAGCAGCAACAGGGCCCAAGAGACCCAGTACTTC. Protein: CASSNRAQETQYF.

The rearrangement links TRBV11-2 to TRBJ1-4, with D unclear. Germline V gene sequence: CDR1 SGHAT, CDR2 FQNNGV. The CDR3 runs 13 residues. V was clipped by 6 bases and J by 4 bases, with 9 bases between them. This CDR3 is CASSQDFNEKLFF. The DNA of the CDR3 is TGTGCCAGCAGTCAGGACTTTAATGAAAAACTGTTTTTT.

The chain is built from TRBV6-2 or TRBV6-3 and TRBJ1-1; a possible D gene is TRBD1 (5 bases). Germline CDR1 reads MNHEY; CDR2 reads SVGEGT. The CDR3 consists of 13 residues. Trimming left V 1 base short and J 7 bases short, with 10 bases between. The CDR3 sequence is CASSYLRGREAFF. CDR3 DNA sequence: TGTGCCAGCAGTTACTTGCGGGGCCGTGAAGCTTTCTTT.

J is TRBJ2-3 and V is TRBV23-1; possibly TRBD2 for D (6 bases). TRBV23-1 is noted as an ORF with a role that remains uncertain. The CDR3 runs to 16 residues. V dropped 7 bases and J dropped 0 bases, with 17 bases sitting between them. This chain's CDR3 is CASTGRGTPSTDTQYF. CDR3 bases: TGCGCCAGCACAGGGCGTGGGACTCCAAGCACAGATACGCAGTATTTT.

CDR3 in DNA: TGCGCCAGCAGTCCCGGGTCAGAGAATTCACCCCTCCACTTT. Protein: CASSPGSENSPLHF. V is TRBV5-1 and J is TRBJ1-6; D gene unclear. V lost 5 bases and J lost 7, with 13 bases in between. The germline CDR1 and CDR2 sequences are SGHRS and YFSETQ. The CDR3 loop spans 14 amino acids.

This clone has only one observation. The V and J genes are TRBV5-1 and TRBJ1-1; 7 bases are a match to TRBD1. The length of the CDR3 is 15 residues. Germline CDR1 reads SGHRS; CDR2 reads YFSETQ. Trimming at V came to 4 bases and at J to 5 bases, leaving 11 bases not matched to a gene. This CDR3 reads CASSPFDRVETEAFF. CDR3 DNA: TGCGCCAGCAGCCCATTCGACAGGGTCGAGACTGAAGCTTTCTTT.

This chain links TRBV7-8 with TRBJ2-5; no reliable D call. The CDR3 consists of 12 residues. Germline V gene lookup returns CDR1 SGHVS and CDR2 FQNEAQ. Between the trimmed V and J ends, which lost 2 bases and 7 bases, there was a span of 8 bases. The CDR3 is CASSLIRGTQYF. The CDR3 DNA follows: TGTGCCAGCAGCTTAATCAGAGGGACCCAGTACTTC.

The CDR3 protein is CASSLGLRWDSFHSYEQYF. CDR3 DNA sequence: TGTGCCAGCAGCTTAGGACTCAGATGGGACAGTTTTCACTCCTACGAGCAGTACTTC. This rearrangement joins TRBV7-4 to TRBJ2-7, with 7 bases aligning to TRBD1. Germline CDR1 and CDR2: SGHVT and SQSDAQ. CDR3 size: 19 residues. V lost 1 base, J lost 0 bases, and 15 bases stayed unmatched.

The chain links TRBV9 to TRBJ2-3, with 11 bases matching TRBD2. This CDR3 is 15 amino acids long. CDR1 is SGDLS, CDR2 YYNGEE, per germline. The V gene end was trimmed by 3 bases and the J gene end by 2 bases; junction bases not matched to a gene: 2. CDR3 region: CASSATSGITDTQYF. The CDR3 bases are TGTGCCAGCAGCGCGACTAGCGGGATCACAGATACGCAGTATTTT.

This chain joins TRBV28 and TRBJ2-3; TRBD2 aligns across 7 bases. Germline V lookup: CDR1 MDHEN, CDR2 SYDVKM. V was clipped by 4 bases and J by 6 bases; unmatched bases: 10. This CDR3 is built from 15 residues. The CDR3 nucleotides are TGTGCCAGCAGTTCCTCCGGGACTACTAGGGATACGCAGTATTTT. Protein sequence: CASSSSGTTRDTQYF.

The chain links TRBV3-1 (or the pseudogene TRBV3-2) to TRBJ1-5, with D uncertain. CDR1 is LGHDT and CDR2 is YNNKEL in the germline V gene (reference sequence). The CDR3 sequence is 13 residues long. The V gene lost 0 bases and the J gene lost 4 bases, with 4 bases spanning the gap. The CDR3 here is CASSQDTNQPQHF. CDR3 coding DNA: TGTGCCAGCAGCCAAGACACAAATCAGCCCCAGCATTTT.

The J gene is TRBJ2-2, the V gene TRBV27; D possibly corresponds to TRBD2 (5 bases). V was shortened by 2 bases and J by 6 bases, with 22 bases between the two germline ends. The germline V gene has CDR1 MNHEY and CDR2 SMNVEV (reference sequence). The length of the CDR3 is 18 residues. The chain's CDR3 is CASSLLLQRANGPGELFF. The CDR3 nucleotides read TGTGCCAGCAGTTTACTCCTCCAGAGGGCAAACGGACCCGGGGAGCTGTTTTTT.